This T cell receptor (beta chain) was captured by sequencing in a study of blood T cell repertoires in COVID-19 (dated by TCRdb to 2019 to 2021). Describing the broader study: Collaborator samples came from the United States, Italy and Spain and covered acute and convalescent phases of COVID-19. The prospective study material was composed of cDNA or gDNA derived from T cells, B-cell-depleted T cells, or PBMCs. Deeply sampled blood TCRbeta repertoires from subjects exposed to, actively infected with, or recovered from COVID-19 were included in the dataset. A freely available public database, intended as a resource for researchers studying the immune response to SARS-CoV-2, is where the repertoires were released. Samples were obtained from the ongoing ImmuneRACE study (first 160 participants) and from approximately 1,200 subjects provided by 6 global collaborators. A de-identified subject ID, COVID-19 status, age in years and sex were almost always included in the sample metadata. Where available, HLA class I and class II types were obtained from metadata supplied by the sample provider rather than from assay-based typing. General study outcomes and caveats: The amount of clinical and demographic metadata varied by source and participant and was provided uncurated.

In the case of this clone: This clone's antigen is unknown. No base quality information exists; no much larger clone differs at one position.

Collaborating institutions collected whole blood in K2EDTA tubes following their own protocols. For TCRbeta analysis, collaborators shipped samples in one of three forms: frozen whole blood, isolated PBMCs, or DNA extracted from either of those sample types. TCRbeta CDR3 regions were amplified from genomic DNA using the immunoSEQ Assay, a bias-controlled multiplex PCR. In the original analysis: Within the assay, amplification of reference gene primers was used to estimate how many nucleated cells each sample contained. Sequence reads were collapsed and filtered to measure the absolute abundance of every unique TCRbeta CDR3 rearrangement. For each sample, productive Simpson clonality was calculated as the square root of Simpson's diversity index over productive rearrangements. TCRdb carries this immuneACCESS record with in-frame sequences only. Its versions omit some clonotypes, under half of them owing to an unresolved V gene in the studies checked, with the rest unexplained. V, J and clone size are taken as reported in that table, and D and trimming were inferred from the DNA itself. The sample data list 130,000 to 150,000 clones, and over 80% of these were observed just once. The ten largest clones take up roughly 1.6% of the sample.

Taken from cysteine to phenylalanine, the CDR3 has 12 residues. Kept here is only the CDR3 DNA, which spans 36 bases and is read in frame from base 1. V is clipped by 6 bases and J by 4 bases, and the sequence between their germline boundaries is 7 bases long. According to the germline V gene, CDR1 reads MNHEY and CDR2 reads SVGAGI. Material: peripheral blood. The rearrangement combines TRBV6-5 with TRBJ2-4; possibly the D gene is TRBD1, per 5 matching bases. The clonotype was recovered from a woman aged 45-60 years with acute or convalescent COVID-19. At the DNA level, the sequence is TGTGCCAGCAGGCAGGGTAAAAACATTCAGTACTTC. Its translation reads: CASRQGKNIQYF.